These 3 T cell receptor beta chains share one sample of origin, sequenced in a study of blood T cell repertoires in COVID-19. Profiling relied on immunoSEQ multiplex PCR, and the TCRdb table lists in-frame clones only, not all of them. The table includes 130,000 to 150,000 clones, about 85% detected once. Sequencing used peripheral blood. All receptors derive from a human donor with acute or convalescent COVID-19. The donor label of this sample is uncertain.

V gene TRBV5-5 combines with J gene TRBJ1-1, with unresolved D. V lost 4 bases, J lost 8 bases, and 15 bases lay in between. The CDR3 is made up of 13 amino acids. Germline V gene sequence: CDR1 SGHKS, CDR2 YYEKEE (reference sequence). The CDR3, as DNA: TGTGCCAGCAGCCGAGGGATAGAACGAGAAGCTTTCTTT. Its translation is CASSRGIEREAFF.

J is TRBJ1-6 and V is TRBV14; a weak D match, TRBD1 (5 bases). From germline, CDR1 is SGHDN and CDR2 FVKESK. The CDR3 length is 14 residues. V was cut by 4 bases and J by 9 bases, with 13 bases left in between. CDR3 coding DNA: TGTGCCAGCAGCCGCGAGACAGACAGTTCACCCCTCCACTTT. It yields the protein CASSRETDSSPLHF.

The chain couples TRBV30 to TRBJ1-2, with 12 bases fitting TRBD1. The germline V gene has CDR1 GTSNPN and CDR2 SVGIG (reference sequence). There are 14 residues in the CDR3. V lost 4 bases, J lost 5 bases, and 5 bases stayed unmatched. CDR3 amino acids: CAWTGTGGGYGYTF. The DNA of the CDR3 is TGTGCCTGGACGGGGACAGGGGGCGGTTATGGCTACACCTTC.